This T cell receptor beta chain was captured by sequencing in a study of PD-L1 blockade in urothelial cancer. Study details: Starting in the mid-2010s, patients were given atezolizumab (1,200 mg intravenously every 3 weeks). Males with urothelial cancer arising in the bladder constituted twenty-five of the 29 patients. Blood yielded a median of around 150,000 T cells per sample.

The data were produced by immunoSEQ multiplex PCR, yet TCRdb's version contains in-frame clones alone and is incomplete. This table has about 52,000 clones, roughly 80% appearing once. Patients in the study were battling locally advanced or metastatic urothelial carcinoma. CDR3 size: 14 residues. Germline CDR1 is MNHEY and CDR2 is SMNVEV (reference sequence). Trimming stripped 5 bases from V and 6 bases from J, with 17 bases between. The gene calls are TRBV27 and TRBJ2-7; D perhaps matches TRBD1 (5 bases). This sequence was found in a man in his 70s with urothelial cancer. The sample here was PBMCs, taken around atezolizumab (anti-PD-L1) treatment. This chain's CDR3 is CASSRTSPTGEQYF. As DNA, the CDR3 is TGTGCCAGCAGTAGGACATCTCCTACGGGCGAGCAGTACTTC.